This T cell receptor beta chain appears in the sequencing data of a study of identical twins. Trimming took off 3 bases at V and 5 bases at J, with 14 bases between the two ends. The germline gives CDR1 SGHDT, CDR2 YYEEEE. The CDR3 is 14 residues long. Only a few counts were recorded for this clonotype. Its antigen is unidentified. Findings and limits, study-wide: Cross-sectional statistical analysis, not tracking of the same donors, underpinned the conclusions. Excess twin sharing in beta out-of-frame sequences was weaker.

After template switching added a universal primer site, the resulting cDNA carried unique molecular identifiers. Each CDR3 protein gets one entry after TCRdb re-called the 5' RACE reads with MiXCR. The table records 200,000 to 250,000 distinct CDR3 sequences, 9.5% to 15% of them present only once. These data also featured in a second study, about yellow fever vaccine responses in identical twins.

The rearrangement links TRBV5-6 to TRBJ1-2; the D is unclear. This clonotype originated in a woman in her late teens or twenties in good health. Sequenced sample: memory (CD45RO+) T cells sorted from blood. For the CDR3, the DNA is TGTGCCAGCAGCTGGAATCTAAATGGTTATGGCTACACCTTC. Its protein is CASSWNLNGYGYTF.